These 7 T cell receptor beta chains came from one sample sequenced in a study of CD4 T cells in relation to SARS-CoV-2 and coronaviruses. Their antigens are not known. The data were produced by immunoSEQ multiplex PCR, yet TCRdb's version contains in-frame clones alone and is incomplete. This repertoire shows about 39,000 clones, over 60% found once; its top ten account for around 21%. Sequenced sample: memory CD4+ T cells from PBMCs, cultured in vitro. These receptors were obtained from an adult with COVID-19.

V gene TRBV5-6 combines with J gene TRBJ2-7; 9 bases are a match to TRBD1. After removal of 4 bases from V and 5 bases from J, the junction contained 10 bases not matched to a gene. The CDR3 has 15 residues. The germline CDR1 and CDR2 sequences are SGHDT and YYEEEE. CDR3 in amino acids: CASSPDRGYSDEQYF. The CDR3 bases are TGTGCCAGCAGCCCGGACAGGGGATACAGCGACGAGCAGTACTTC. The full variable domain, its missing parts supplied by reference TRBV5-6 and TRBJ2-7, is DAGVTQSPTHLIKTRGQQVTLRCSPKSGHDTVSWYQQALGQGPQFIFQYYEEEERQRGNFPDRFSGHQFPNYSSELNVNALLLGDSALYLCASSPDRGYSDEQYFGPGTRLTVT.

This chain joins TRBV7-2 and TRBJ1-1; D gene uncertain. Germline V gives CDR1 SGHTA, CDR2 FQGNSA. This CDR3 contains 13 residues. Trimming stripped 0 bases from V and 3 bases from J, with 5 bases between. The CDR3 loop is CASSLAIYTEAFF. CDR3 sequence (DNA): TGTGCCAGCAGCTTAGCAATATACACTGAAGCTTTCTTT.

This sequence joins TRBV2 and TRBJ1-5; D remains ambiguous. The CDR3 spans 12 residues. V was clipped by 6 bases and J by 6 bases, with 9 bases between them. CDR1 is SNHLY, CDR2 FYNNEI, per germline. CDR3 sequence (DNA): TGTGCCAGCAGGGGCGACCCTCAGCCCCAGCATTTT. This encodes CASRGDPQPQHF.

Within the sample, this clone is medium-sized (0.01 to 0.1%). This sequence joins TRBV7-2 and TRBJ2-5; the match to TRBD2 covers 10 bases. The CDR3 runs to 16 residues. Germline V gives CDR1 SGHTA, CDR2 FQGNSA. With V trimmed by 4 bases and J by 4 bases, 9 bases remained unmatched. The chain's CDR3 is CASSSQTSGLPETQYF. The DNA for the CDR3 is TGTGCCAGCAGCTCCCAGACTAGCGGGTTGCCAGAGACCCAGTACTTC.

This clone was detected only a few times. The chain is built from TRBV5-4 and TRBJ2-2; D might be TRBD1 or TRBD2, each matching 5 bases. The length of the CDR3 is 15 residues. Looked up from germline, CDR1 is SGHNT and CDR2 is YYREEE (reference sequence). V dropped 1 base and J dropped 6 bases, with 13 bases sitting between them. The CDR3 protein is CASSLSAGTPGELFF. CDR3 DNA: TGTGCCAGCAGCTTGTCGGCAGGGACCCCCGGGGAGCTGTTTTTT. The full variable domain, with the rest looked up from reference TRBV5-4 and TRBJ2-2, is ETGVTQSPTHLIKTRGQQVTLRCSSQSGHNTVSWYQQALGQGPQFIFQYYREEENGRGNFPPRFSGLQFPNYSSELNVNALELDDSALYLCASSLSAGTPGELFFGEGSRLTVL.

This clone has just one count. CDR3 nucleotide sequence: TGTGCCAGCAGACCCGACAGGGGGCTGGGCGGGGAGCTGTTTTTT. Translated, it gives CASRPDRGLGGELFF. The rearrangement uses TRBV6-5 and TRBJ2-2, with 10 bases matching TRBD1. The CDR3 is 15 residues long. V shed 6 bases and J 7 bases; nucleotides not matched to a gene: 8. Germline lookup yields CDR1 MNHEY and CDR2 SVGAGI.

As concerns this clone: Other DNA sequences within the sample encode an identical CDR3. The rearrangement uses TRBV5-4 and TRBJ2-5, with D perhaps TRBD2 (6 bases). The CDR3 runs to 14 residues. Trimming took 5 bases from V and 0 from J, leaving 11 bases between them. Germline values: CDR1 SGHNT, CDR2 YYREEE (reference sequence). The CDR3 reads CASSFRENQETQYF. In DNA, the CDR3 is TGTGCCAGCAGTTTCCGGGAGAACCAAGAGACCCAGTACTTC.